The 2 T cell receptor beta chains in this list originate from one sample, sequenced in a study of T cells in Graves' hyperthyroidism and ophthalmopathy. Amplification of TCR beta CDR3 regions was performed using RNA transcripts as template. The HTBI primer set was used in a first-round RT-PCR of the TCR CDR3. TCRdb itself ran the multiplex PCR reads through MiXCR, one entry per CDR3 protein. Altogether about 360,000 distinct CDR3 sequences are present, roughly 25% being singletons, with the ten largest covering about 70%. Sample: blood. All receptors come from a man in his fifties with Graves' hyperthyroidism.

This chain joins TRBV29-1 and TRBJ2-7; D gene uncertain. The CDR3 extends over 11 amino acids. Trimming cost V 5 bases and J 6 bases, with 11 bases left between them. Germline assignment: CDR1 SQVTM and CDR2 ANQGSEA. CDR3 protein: CSVLNLGEQYF. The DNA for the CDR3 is TGCAGCGTTTTAAATCTAGGCGAGCAGTACTTC.

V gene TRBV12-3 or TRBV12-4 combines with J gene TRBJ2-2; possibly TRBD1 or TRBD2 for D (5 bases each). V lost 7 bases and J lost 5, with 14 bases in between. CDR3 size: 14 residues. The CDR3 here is CASNLGRRTGELFF. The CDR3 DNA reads TGTGCCAGCAATTTGGGACGAAGAACCGGGGAGCTGTTTTTT.